The clone carrying this TCR beta chain was seen a few times. The data derive from a study of blood T cell repertoires in COVID-19. On the study more broadly: PBMCs, B-cell-depleted T cells, or T cells provided the cDNA or gDNA that made up the material.

This CDR3 region has 12 residues. V lost 6 bases to trimming and J lost 8 bases; unmatched junction nucleotides: 7. CDR1 MNHEY and CDR2 SVGEGT come from the germline V gene. Data came from immunoSEQ multiplex PCR; TCRdb stores just in-frame clones and leaves some out. The sample shows some 87,000 clones, around three quarters of them seen only once. This chain connects TRBV6-2 or TRBV6-3 to TRBJ2-7; 7 bases agree with TRBD1. The specimen was peripheral blood. This clonotype was obtained from a man aged 50-59 years who had recovered from COVID-19. CDR3 sequence (DNA): TGTGCCAGCAGCCGTCTGACAGGGCAGCAGTACTTC. Protein sequence: CASSRLTGQQYF.